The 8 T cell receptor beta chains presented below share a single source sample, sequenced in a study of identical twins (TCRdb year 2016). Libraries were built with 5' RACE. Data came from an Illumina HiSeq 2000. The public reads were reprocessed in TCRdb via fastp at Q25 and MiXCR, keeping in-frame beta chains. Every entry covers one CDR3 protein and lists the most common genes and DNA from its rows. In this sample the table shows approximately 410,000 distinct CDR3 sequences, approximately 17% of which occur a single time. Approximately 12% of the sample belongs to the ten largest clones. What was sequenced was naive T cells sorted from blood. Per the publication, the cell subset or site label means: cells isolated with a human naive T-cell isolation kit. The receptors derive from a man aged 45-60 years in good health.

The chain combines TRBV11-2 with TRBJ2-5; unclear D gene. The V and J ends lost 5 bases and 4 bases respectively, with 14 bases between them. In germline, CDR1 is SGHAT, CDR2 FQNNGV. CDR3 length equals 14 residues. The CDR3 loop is CASSNRGPGETQYF. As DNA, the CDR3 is TGTGCCAGCAGCAATCGAGGTCCGGGAGAGACCCAGTACTTC.

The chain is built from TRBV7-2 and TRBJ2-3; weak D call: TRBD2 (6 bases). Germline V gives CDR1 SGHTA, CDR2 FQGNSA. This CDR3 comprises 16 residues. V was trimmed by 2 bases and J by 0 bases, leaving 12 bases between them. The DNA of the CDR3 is TGTGCCAGCAGCTTATATGGGGGGACTAGCACAGATACGCAGTATTTT. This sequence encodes CASSLYGGTSTDTQYF.

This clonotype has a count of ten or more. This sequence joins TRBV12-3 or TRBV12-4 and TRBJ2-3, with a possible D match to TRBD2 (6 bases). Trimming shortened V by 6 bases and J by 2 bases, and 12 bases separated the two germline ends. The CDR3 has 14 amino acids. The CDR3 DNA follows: TGTGCCAGCAGCTCCGGGGGATACACAGATACGCAGTATTTT. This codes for CASSSGGYTDTQYF.

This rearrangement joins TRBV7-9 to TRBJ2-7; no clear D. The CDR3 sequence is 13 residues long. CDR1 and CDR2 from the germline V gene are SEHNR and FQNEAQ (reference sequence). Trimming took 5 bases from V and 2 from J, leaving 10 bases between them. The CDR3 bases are TGTGCCAGCAGCCGAGTCGGACCCTACGAGCAGTACTTC. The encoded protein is CASSRVGPYEQYF. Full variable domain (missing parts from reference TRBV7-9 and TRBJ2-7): DTGVSQNPRHKITKRGQNVTFRCDPISEHNRLYWYRQTLGQGPEFLTYFQNEAQLEKSRLLSDRFSAERPKGSFSTLEIQRTEQGDSAMYLCASSRVGPYEQYFGPGTRLTVT.

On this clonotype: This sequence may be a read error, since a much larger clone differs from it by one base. Written as DNA, the CDR3 is TGTCCCAGCAGCCAAGGCAGATCTTATGGCTACACCTTC. This codes for CPSSQGRSYGYTF. The J gene is TRBJ1-2, the V gene TRBV3-1; D not certain. Germline assignment: CDR1 LGHDT and CDR2 YNNKEL (reference sequence). The CDR3 sequence is 13 residues long.

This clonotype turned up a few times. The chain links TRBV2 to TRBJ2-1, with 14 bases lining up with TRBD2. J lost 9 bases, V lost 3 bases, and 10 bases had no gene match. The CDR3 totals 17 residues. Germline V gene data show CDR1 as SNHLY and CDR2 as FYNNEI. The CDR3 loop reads CASSETPGLAGVVEQFF. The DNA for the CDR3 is TGTGCCAGCAGTGAGACCCCGGGACTAGCGGGAGTAGTTGAGCAGTTCTTC.

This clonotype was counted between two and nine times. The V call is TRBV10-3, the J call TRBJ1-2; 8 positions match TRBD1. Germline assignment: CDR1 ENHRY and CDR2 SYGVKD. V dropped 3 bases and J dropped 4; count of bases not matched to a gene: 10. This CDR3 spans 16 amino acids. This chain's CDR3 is CAISDPLTGESYGYTF. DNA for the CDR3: TGTGCCATCAGTGACCCCTTGACAGGGGAATCCTATGGCTACACCTTC.

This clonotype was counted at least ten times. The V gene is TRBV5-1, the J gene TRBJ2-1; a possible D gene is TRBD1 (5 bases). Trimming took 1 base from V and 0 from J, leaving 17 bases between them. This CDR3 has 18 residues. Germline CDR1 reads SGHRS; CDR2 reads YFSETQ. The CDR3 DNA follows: TGCGCCAGCAGCTTGCGGTCCCTAGGGGCTTACTCCTACAATGAGCAGTTCTTC. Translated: CASSLRSLGAYSYNEQFF.